This passage covers 11 T cell receptor beta chains from one sample sequenced in a study of technical replicates of blood from a few donors (dated by TCRdb to 2017 to 2019). Library preparation used the immunoSEQ multiplex PCR assay. TCRdb retrieved this table from immuneACCESS and kept in-frame rearrangements only. Not all clones are present; in checked studies, unresolved V genes account for under half, and no reason is known for the remainder. The sample data list 68,000 or so clones, and approximately 90% of these were observed just once. In total, the top ten clones hold roughly 4.7% of the sample. The sequencing input was PBMCs. The receptors derive from a human donor in good health. Some clones in this sample may be carry-over from other donors' samples.

The rearrangement uses TRBV7-2 and TRBJ1-2, with unresolved D. This CDR3 has 12 residues. Trimming removed 1 base from V and 7 bases from J, with 7 bases in between. Per the germline V gene, CDR1 is SGHTA and CDR2 is FQGNSA. CDR3 in DNA: TGTGCCAGCAGCTTAGGAGGTTTTGGCTACACCTTC. Amino acid sequence: CASSLGGFGYTF.

In its sample, this clone is medium-sized. The V gene is TRBV5-1, the J gene TRBJ2-1, with TRBD1 matching over 10 bases. The CDR3 consists of 17 residues. The V gene end was trimmed by 3 bases and the J gene end by 0 bases; junction bases not matched to a gene: 6. CDR1 is SGHRS and CDR2 is YFSETQ in the germline V gene. CDR3 bases: TGCGCCAGCAGCTCGCCTCGGACAGGGGGCTCCTACAATGAGCAGTTCTTC. This encodes CASSSPRTGGSYNEQFF.

The V gene is TRBV18, the J gene TRBJ1-6; D might be TRBD1 (6 bases). The V gene's germline CDR1 is KGHSH and CDR2 LQKENI. The CDR3 totals 13 residues. Trimming took 7 bases from V and 7 from J, leaving 11 bases between them. The CDR3 DNA reads as TGTGCCAGCTTAGGACAGCCGAATTCACCCCTCCACTTT. It encodes CASLGQPNSPLHF.

The chain couples TRBV6-1 to TRBJ1-2, with D possibly TRBD1 on 5 matching bases. CDR3 length: 17 amino acids. Trimming took 2 bases from V and 1 from J, leaving 17 bases between them. Per the germline V gene, CDR1 is MNHNS and CDR2 is SASEGT. CDR3 sequence (DNA): TGTGCCAGCAGTGAATTTCCAGGGCCCTTCAGTAACTATGGCTACACCTTC. Amino acid sequence: CASSEFPGPFSNYGYTF.

This clone was recorded only once. The chain carries TRBV5-6 and TRBJ1-6; 8 bases align to TRBD1. The V and J ends lost 3 bases and 10 bases, in that order; junction bases with no gene match: 12. Germline loops: CDR1 SGHDT, CDR2 YYEEEE. The length of the CDR3 is 16 residues. The CDR3 is CASSSRPGDRYSPLHF. In DNA, the CDR3 is TGTGCCAGCAGCTCTCGGCCCGGGGACAGGTACTCACCCCTCCACTTT.

Note on this clone: The junction departs from germline at one end; a sequencing error may be responsible. This chain uses TRBV5-5 with TRBJ2-7; D may be TRBD2 (6 bases). CDR3 length: 13 residues. Germline loops: CDR1 SGHKS, CDR2 YYEKEE (reference sequence). In nucleotides, the CDR3 is TGTGCCAGCAGCATTGGGACTTCCTCCGAGCAGTACTTC. Translated, it gives CASSIGTSSEQYF.

The rearrangement joins TRBV7-2 to TRBJ1-5; the match to TRBD1 covers 11 bases. V was clipped by 4 bases and J by 6 bases; unmatched bases: 2. Per the germline V gene, CDR1 is SGHTA and CDR2 is FQGNSA. The CDR3 contains 14 residues. CDR3 in DNA: TGTGCCAGCAGCTCGGACAGGGGGCCTCAGCCCCAGCATTTT. It codes for CASSSDRGPQPQHF.

The chain employs TRBV6-5 and TRBJ2-5; weak D call: TRBD1 (6 bases). The V end lost 3 bases, the J end lost 2 bases, and 10 bases lay between the germline ends. Germline V CDR1 and CDR2: MNHEY, SVGAGI. This CDR3 is built from 14 residues. In DNA form, the CDR3 reads TGTGCCAGCAGTTATGATAGGGGGCAAGAGACCCAGTACTTC. It codes for CASSYDRGQETQYF.

This chain links TRBV25-1 with TRBJ1-4; a possible D gene is TRBD1 (6 bases). V lost 7 bases and J 4 bases, leaving 10 bases between the germline ends. CDR1 and CDR2 from the germline V gene are MGHDK and SYGVNS. The CDR3 has 13 residues. This CDR3 reads CASKDSFNEKLFF. CDR3 nucleotides: TGTGCCAGCAAGGACAGCTTTAATGAAAAACTGTTTTTT. The full variable domain, its missing parts supplied by reference TRBV25-1 and TRBJ1-4, is EADIYQTPRYLVIGTGKKITLECSQTMGHDKMYWYQQDPGMELHLIHYSYGVNSTEKGDLSSESTVSRIRTEHFPLTLESARPSHTSQYLCASKDSFNEKLFFGSGTQLSVL.

The genes are TRBV4-3 and TRBJ1-6, with D maybe TRBD1 (5 bases). The germline V gene encodes CDR1 LGHNA and CDR2 YSLEER. The CDR3 is 16 amino acids. Deletions cut 1 base from V and 7 bases from J, with 14 bases between. CDR3 nucleotide sequence: TGCGCCAGCAGCCAAGGGCCTCGGCGGGGGAATTCACCCCTCCACTTT. Amino acid sequence: CASSQGPRRGNSPLHF.

V usage is TRBV19 and J usage is TRBJ2-1; maybe TRBD2 (7 bases). V was shortened by 5 bases and J by 2 bases, with 13 bases between the two germline ends. Germline V gives CDR1 LNHDA, CDR2 SQIVND (reference sequence). CDR3 length: 15 residues. For the CDR3, the DNA is TGTGCCAGTAGTTCCCAAGGGGGGGCCTACAATGAGCAGTTCTTC. Encoded protein: CASSSQGGAYNEQFF.